This TCR beta chain was observed in a study of post-analysis software for immune sequencing data. Study results and limitations: Roughly five TRBV segments, including TRBV5-6, TRBV5-1 and TRBV20-1, were more frequent in patients than controls. Multiple sclerosis was associated with a significant reduction in normalized Chao1 diversity relative to controls.

This clonotype was picked up a small number of times. Its matching antigen is unknown. The CDR3 extends over 15 amino acids. Germline values: CDR1 MNHEY, CDR2 SVGAGI. Trimming at V came to 5 bases and at J to 5 bases, leaving 10 bases not matched to a gene. Prepared TCR beta cDNA libraries contained unique molecular identifiers. Input amounts of about 0.95 to 10 million T cells were used. These gave roughly 0.5 million cDNA molecules, so each molecule approximated one T cell. TCRdb re-called the PCR reads through MiXCR, storing one row per CDR3 protein. In the table there are more than 500,000 distinct CDR3 sequences, under 40% of which are singletons.

The receptor was derived from a girl between 2 and 17 years old with multiple sclerosis. Sequenced input: blood. The chain employs TRBV6-5 and TRBJ2-7; 9 positions agree with TRBD1. The CDR3 bases are TGTGCCAGCAGTCCCACCGGGACAGGGTGGAACGAGCAGTACTTC. Its protein product is CASSPTGTGWNEQYF.